Below are 5 T cell receptor beta chains sequenced from a single sample in a study of blood T cell repertoires in COVID-19. TCRdb's table, derived via immunoSEQ multiplex PCR, lists solely in-frame clones and lacks some. The sample lists 130,000 to 150,000 clones, 85% to 90% occurring once. The sequencing input was PBMCs or T cells enriched from blood (not recorded which). The receptors come from a woman aged 25 to 39 with acute COVID-19.

This clone was observed a single time. The chain joins TRBV19 to TRBJ2-7; 9 bases match TRBD2. CDR3 length: 15 residues. V shed 4 bases and J 7 bases; nucleotides not matched to a gene: 11. Per germline, CDR1 LNHDA and CDR2 SQIVND (reference sequence). This chain's CDR3 is CASSSGASGTKEQYF. CDR3 bases: TGTGCCAGTAGTAGTGGGGCTAGCGGGACGAAGGAGCAGTACTTC. Supplemented by reference TRBV19 and TRBJ2-7, the full variable domain reads DGGITQSPKYLFRKEGQNVTLSCEQNLNHDAMYWYRQDPGQGLRLIYYSQIVNDFQKGDIAEGYSVSREKKESFPLTVTSAQKNPTAFYLCASSSGASGTKEQYFGPGTRLTVT.

The chain combines TRBV30 with TRBJ1-5; 10 bases fit TRBD1. The CDR3 has 14 residues. Unmatched junction bases numbered 6, after V lost 1 base and J lost 9 bases. The germline V gene encodes CDR1 GTSNPN and CDR2 SVGIG (reference sequence). The CDR3 loop reads CAWSGPGQGTPQHF. Written as DNA, the CDR3 is TGTGCCTGGAGTGGTCCGGGACAGGGGACGCCCCAGCATTTT.

The chain has TRBV5-1 and TRBJ2-5; weak D call: TRBD1 (6 bases). Germline-derived CDR1 and CDR2 are SGHRS and YFSETQ. The V gene lost 0 bases and the J gene lost 4 bases, with 10 bases spanning the gap. This CDR3 is 14 amino acids long. CDR3 nucleotide sequence: TGCGCCAGCAGCTTGGAGGGGGTCGGAGAGACCCAGTACTTC. Its translation: CASSLEGVGETQYF.

This chain uses TRBV11-2 with TRBJ1-2, with 8 nucleotides matching TRBD1. The CDR3 consists of 15 residues. The V segment lost 5 bases and the J segment 4 bases; nucleotides outside the gene matches: 9. In germline, CDR1 is SGHAT, CDR2 FQNNGV. The CDR3 here is CASSPTGEGGYGYTF. DNA of the CDR3: TGTGCCAGCAGCCCGACAGGGGAAGGAGGCTATGGCTACACCTTC.

V is TRBV19 and J is TRBJ1-5, with 8 bases identical to TRBD1. The CDR3 runs 14 residues. J lost 1 base, V lost 7 bases, and 3 bases had no gene match. Germline CDR1 LNHDA, CDR2 SQIVND (reference sequence). This CDR3 reads CASTQGASNQPQHF. The CDR3 DNA reads as TGTGCCAGTACCCAGGGGGCAAGCAATCAGCCCCAGCATTTT.